These 21 T cell receptor beta chains originate from one sample sequenced in a study of blood T cells in healthy people across ages. Combining a sample-barcoded 5' primer with a J-beta primer mix, a second PCR ran for 7 to 11 cycles. TCRdb independently ran MiXCR on the 5' RACE reads; one entry per CDR3 protein. The sample carries roughly 1.9 million distinct CDR3 sequences, 30% to 40% recorded once. The sequenced sample consisted of blood. The receptor source for this set is a human donor in good health.

The chain is built from TRBV29-1 and TRBJ2-2; 8 bases align to TRBD1. Losses at the gene ends were 7 bases for V and 1 base for J; bases not matched to a gene: 2. From germline, CDR1 is SQVTM and CDR2 ANQGSEA. This CDR3 region has 13 residues. CDR3 amino acids: CSAGTGNTGELFF. The CDR3 bases are TGCAGCGCAGGGACAGGGAACACCGGGGAGCTGTTTTTT.

This clonotype was seen a handful of times. The chain combines TRBV20-1 with TRBJ2-3; no clear D gene. CDR3 length equals 10 residues. Per the germline V gene, CDR1 is DFQATT and CDR2 is SNEGSKA (reference sequence). V dropped 4 bases and J dropped 6 bases, with 5 bases sitting between them. The CDR3 sequence: CSAIWDTQYF. CDR3 bases: TGCAGTGCTATCTGGGATACGCAGTATTTT.

This clonotype turned up a few times. CDR3 nucleotide sequence: TGTGCCAGCAGCGCGCAGGGGTTTGTAGGGAACATTCAGTACTTC. As protein: CASSAQGFVGNIQYF. V usage is TRBV9 and J usage is TRBJ2-4; tentatively, D is TRBD1 (6 bases). This CDR3 has 15 residues. The V end was cut by 3 bases, the J end by 7 bases, with 17 bases between. Germline V gene data show CDR1 as SGDLS and CDR2 as YYNGEE.

V usage is TRBV10-3 and J usage is TRBJ2-3; 10 bases align to TRBD2. The length of the CDR3 is 16 residues. CDR1 and CDR2 (germline): ENHRY, SYGVKD. J lost 0 bases, V lost 8 bases, and 8 bases had no gene match. The CDR3 DNA sequence: TGTGCCATCTTTAGCGGGGGGCGCCTAAGCACAGATACGCAGTATTTT. Amino acid sequence: CAIFSGGRLSTDTQYF.

This clonotype was seen more than once but under ten times. The V and J genes are TRBV10-3 and TRBJ2-1; 12 bases line up with TRBD2. Germline-derived CDR1 and CDR2 are ENHRY and SYGVKD. This CDR3 is 13 amino acids long. Unmatched junction bases numbered 5, after V lost 10 bases and J lost 7 bases. The DNA for the CDR3 is TGTGCCACTAGCGGGGGGGCTGATAATGAGCAGTTCTTC. This translates into CATSGGADNEQFF.

This chain uses TRBV2 with TRBJ1-5; TRBD1 is a possible D gene (6 bases). Germline CDR1 and CDR2: SNHLY and FYNNEI. V lost 7 bases and J 5 bases, leaving 15 bases between the germline ends. The CDR3 is made up of 14 amino acids. This chain's CDR3 is CASNREGDDQPQHF. In nucleotides, the CDR3 is TGTGCCAGCAACCGGGAGGGGGATGATCAGCCCCAGCATTTT.

As DNA, the CDR3 is TGTGCCAGCAGCGTAATGCCTAGCGGGCAAGAGACCCAGTACTTC. It encodes CASSVMPSGQETQYF. V is TRBV9 and J is TRBJ2-5, with 8 bases that match TRBD2. Germline lookup yields CDR1 SGDLS and CDR2 YYNGEE. With 1 base clipped from V and 2 bases from J, the junction kept 4 bases outside the gene matches. The CDR3 loop spans 15 amino acids.

The chain uses TRBV12-3 or TRBV12-4 and TRBJ2-7, with D maybe TRBD1 (6 bases). V lost 3 bases to trimming and J lost 12 bases, with 12 bases between them. The CDR3 is 11 residues long. The CDR3 loop reads CASSFRGQLYF. The CDR3 DNA reads as TGTGCCAGCAGTTTTAGGGGACAATTGTACTTC.

V usage is TRBV29-1 and J usage is TRBJ2-1, with 7 nucleotides matching TRBD1. This CDR3 is 13 amino acids long. The germline CDR1 and CDR2 sequences are SQVTM and ANQGSEA. V shed 3 bases and J 5 bases; nucleotides not matched to a gene: 4. The CDR3 region has the DNA TGCAGCGTTGAGAAGGGGGCCGACAATGAGCAGTTCTTC. Amino acids: CSVEKGADNEQFF.

V and J are TRBV20-1 and TRBJ2-7; no firm D call. The CDR3 length is 11 residues. Trimming cost V 5 bases and J 4 bases, with 9 bases left between them. In germline, CDR1 is DFQATT, CDR2 SNEGSKA (reference sequence). In DNA form, the CDR3 reads TGCAGTGCTGAAGACCAGTACGAGCAGTACTTC. Encoded protein: CSAEDQYEQYF.

The rearrangement uses TRBV4-2 and TRBJ2-5; 9 bases agree with TRBD2. Germline CDR1 is LGHNA and CDR2 is YNFKEQ. This CDR3 is built from 18 residues. V was pared by 3 bases and J by 1 base, with 12 bases of the junction left unmatched. This CDR3 is CASSHRPAGGAGQETQYF. CDR3 in DNA: TGTGCCAGCAGCCACCGCCCAGCGGGGGGCGCCGGCCAAGAGACCCAGTACTTC.

This clonotype was seen only a few times. The V and J genes are TRBV9 and TRBJ1-2, with 10 bases matching TRBD1. The CDR3 has 15 amino acids. Trimming at V came to 4 bases and at J to 5 bases, leaving 8 bases not matched to a gene. Germline V lookup: CDR1 SGDLS, CDR2 YYNGEE. In nucleotides, the CDR3 is TGTGCCAGCAGCTTCCGTGCGGGACAGGGGTATGGCTACACCTTC. This gives the protein CASSFRAGQGYGYTF.

On this clonotype itself: This may arise from a read error, as a much more abundant clone is one base away. This chain connects TRBV2 to TRBJ2-5; the match to TRBD1 covers 10 bases. With the DNA end fitting TRBJ2-1 better, the J assignment may be wrong. This CDR3 is built from 12 residues. Germline V gene lookup returns CDR1 SNHLY and CDR2 FYNNEI. The CDR3 sequence: CAISGTGETQFF. The CDR3 DNA reads TGTGCCATTTCCGGGACAGGGGAGACCCAGTTCTTC.

The genes are TRBV20-1 and TRBJ2-5; tentative D call: TRBD1 (8 bases). The V gene's germline CDR1 is DFQATT and CDR2 SNEGSKA (reference sequence). The CDR3 runs to 13 residues. Deletions cut 3 bases from V and 9 bases from J, with 17 bases between. CDR3 sequence (DNA): TGCAGTGCTAGCAAGACAGGGGAGGGGGCCCAGTACTTC. Protein product: CSASKTGEGAQYF.

This chain uses TRBV28 with TRBJ2-5, with D possibly being TRBD1 or TRBD2 (5 bases each). The V gene's germline CDR1 is MDHEN and CDR2 SYDVKM. The V end was cut by 3 bases, the J end by 6 bases, with 11 bases between. CDR3 length: 13 amino acids. CDR3 in amino acids: CASSLRDVQTQYF. CDR3 coding DNA: TGTGCCAGCAGTTTGAGGGACGTACAGACCCAGTACTTC.

The chain uses TRBV2 and TRBJ1-1; maybe TRBD1 (5 bases). Trimming removed 6 bases from V and 5 bases from J, with 19 bases in between. This CDR3 has 15 residues. Germline V CDR1 and CDR2: SNHLY, FYNNEI. CDR3 protein: CASRDPGTGDTEAFF. The CDR3 DNA reads as TGTGCCAGCAGGGATCCAGGGACCGGAGATACTGAAGCTTTCTTT.

The rearrangement uses TRBV28 and TRBJ2-3; TRBD2 agrees at 12 bases. Losses at the gene ends were 6 bases for V and 4 bases for J; bases not matched to a gene: 8. CDR1 MDHEN and CDR2 SYDVKM come from the germline V gene. The CDR3 length is 16 residues. CDR3 sequence (DNA): TGTGCCAGCAGCCCGACTAGCGGGGGATTGGCAGATACGCAGTATTTT. Translated: CASSPTSGGLADTQYF.

This clonotype occurred a few times. The chain joins TRBV4-3 to TRBJ2-7; perhaps TRBD1 as D (5 bases). The CDR3 loop spans 14 amino acids. V gave up 0 bases and J gave up 4 bases, with 10 bases separating them. Per germline, CDR1 LGHNA and CDR2 YSLEER. The CDR3 nucleotides read TGCGCCAGCAGCCAAGAGCCAGGGCAGTACGAGCAGTACTTC. Its translation: CASSQEPGQYEQYF.

The chain carries TRBV19 and TRBJ2-3; 10 positions agree with TRBD1. J gave up 4 bases and V 3 bases, and 10 bases lay outside the gene matches. Germline V CDR1 and CDR2: LNHDA, SQIVND (reference sequence). The CDR3 has 17 residues. The CDR3 bases are TGTGCCAGTAGTATTAAAGGGACAGGGGAGTGGGCAGATACGCAGTATTTT. This sequence encodes CASSIKGTGEWADTQYF.

This chain links TRBV2 with TRBJ2-5, with TRBD1 matching over 8 bases. The CDR3 extends over 15 amino acids. V shed 6 bases and J 5 bases; nucleotides not matched to a gene: 11. Germline CDR1 reads SNHLY; CDR2 reads FYNNEI. This CDR3 reads CASSRTGSLGETQYF. The CDR3, as DNA: TGTGCCAGCAGCAGGACAGGGTCTTTAGGGGAGACCCAGTACTTC.

V gene TRBV5-1 combines with J gene TRBJ1-4; no reliable D call. The germline CDR1 and CDR2 sequences are SGHRS and YFSETQ. This CDR3 has 17 amino acids. The V gene lost 3 bases and the J gene lost 1 base, with 16 bases spanning the gap. The CDR3: CASSSTYLRVTNEKLFF. CDR3 in DNA: TGCGCCAGCAGCTCGACCTATCTGAGGGTAACTAATGAAAAACTGTTTTTT.